The rows below give T cell receptor beta chains drawn from one sample of a study of T cell repertoires in cytomegalovirus infection. From the reads, TCRdb called clonotypes with MiXCR, one entry per CDR3 protein. The sample includes roughly 280,000 distinct CDR3 sequences, approximately 10% seen only once; the top ten take around 16%. Sequenced: PBMCs. The receptors were gathered from a human donor in good health (CMV status not recorded). Some clones in this sample may be carry-over from other donors' samples. Each CDR3 is given with its conserved first and last residue. A D gene is named only where the DNA matches it firmly. A row's size may be missing; if present it is once, few, many or a size class.

D gene	J gene	V gene	clone size	CDR3 DNA	CDR3 protein
NA	TRBJ1-2	TRBV7-8	many	TGTGCCAGCAGCGGGAAGACGGTTTATGGCTACACCTTC	CASSGKTVYGYTF
TRBD1	TRBJ2-7	TRBV28	many	TGTGCCAGCAGTGGAACCGGGACAGGGGGCCGGGAGCAGTACTTC	CASSGTGTGGREQYF
NA	TRBJ1-2	TRBV28	NA	TGTGCCAGCAGCTCCGCCAGTTTGGCGGGGGCGAGGGGCTACACCTTC	CASSSASLAGARGYTF
NA	TRBJ2-2	TRBV7-2	many	TGTGCCAGCAGCCGAACAGGGAACACCGGGGAGCTGTTTTTT	CASSRTGNTGELFF
TRBD1	TRBJ1-6	TRBV7-2	NA	TGTGCCAGCAGCTCAGGGTCAGGGGGCAGTGGTTCACCCCTCCACTTT	CASSSGSGGSGSPLHF
TRBD1	TRBJ1-4	TRBV7-2	many	TGTGCCAGCAGCATGACAGGGATCGCAACTAATGAAAAACTGTTTTTT	CASSMTGIATNEKLFF
TRBD1	TRBJ1-1	TRBV7-2	many	TGTGCCAGCAGCACCCGGACAGGGAGGACTGAAGCTTTCTTT	CASSTRTGRTEAFF
TRBD1	TRBJ1-4	TRBV7-2	many	TGTGCCAGCAGCACGGGACAGGGGTTCGAAAAACTGTTTTTT	CASSTGQGFEKLFF
NA	TRBJ2-5	TRBV7-2	many	TGTGCCAGCAGCCGCCATAGGGAGACCCAGTACTTC	CASSRHRETQYF
NA	TRBJ1-1	TRBV12-3/TRBV12-4	few	TGTGCCAGCAGTCCTGACCCTGGGGGCACTGAAGCTTTCTTT	CASSPDPGGTEAFF
TRBD1	TRBJ2-7	TRBV7-9	few	TGTGCCAGCAGCTCGTACGGGACAGGGACCTACGAGCAGTACTTC	CASSSYGTGTYEQYF
NA	TRBJ1-4	TRBV7-8	many	TGTGCCAGCAGCTCCTACAGGGCCGCAACTAATGAAAAACTGTTTTTT	CASSSYRAATNEKLFF
NA	TRBJ2-7	TRBV6-2/TRBV6-3	few	TGTGCCAGCAGTTATATGGTCGGGACCGAGCAGTACTTC	CASSYMVGTEQYF
NA	TRBJ1-2	TRBV6-2/TRBV6-3	NA	TGTGCCAGCACCTTGCGGGGATTAGACTATGGCTACACCTTC	CASTLRGLDYGYTF
NA	TRBJ1-5	TRBV30	many	TGTGCCTGGAGTGGACAGGCGAGTCAGCCCCAGCATTTT	CAWSGQASQPQHF
NA	TRBJ1-5	TRBV19	NA	TGTGCCAGTAGCGCCTTCCGGACTTCTAGCAATCAGCCCCAGCATTTT	CASSAFRTSSNQPQHF
TRBD2	TRBJ2-5	TRBV6-2/TRBV6-3	many	TGTGCCAGCACCCGGCCTGCGGGGGGGCCGGAGACCCAGTACTTC	CASTRPAGGPETQYF
NA	TRBJ2-1	TRBV7-2	NA	TGTGCCAGCAGCGCTCCCAGGGATAACAATGAGCAGTTCTTC	CASSAPRDNNEQFF
NA	TRBJ1-2	TRBV28	many	TGTGCCAGCAGTTTAATCGAGGGGGGCTACACCTTC	CASSLIEGGYTF
NA	TRBJ2-2	TRBV6-5	NA	TGTGCCAGCAGTCCCCGCGCGGCCGGCACCGGGGAGCTGTTTTTT	CASSPRAAGTGELFF
TRBD2	TRBJ2-3	TRBV6-6	NA	TGTGCCAGCAGCTTCGGGAGGTCCACAGATACGCAGTATTTT	CASSFGRSTDTQYF
NA	TRBJ1-2	TRBV3-1	NA	TGTGCCAGCAGCCAAAATCCCGGGGGGTCGGGAGGCTACACCTTC	CASSQNPGGSGGYTF